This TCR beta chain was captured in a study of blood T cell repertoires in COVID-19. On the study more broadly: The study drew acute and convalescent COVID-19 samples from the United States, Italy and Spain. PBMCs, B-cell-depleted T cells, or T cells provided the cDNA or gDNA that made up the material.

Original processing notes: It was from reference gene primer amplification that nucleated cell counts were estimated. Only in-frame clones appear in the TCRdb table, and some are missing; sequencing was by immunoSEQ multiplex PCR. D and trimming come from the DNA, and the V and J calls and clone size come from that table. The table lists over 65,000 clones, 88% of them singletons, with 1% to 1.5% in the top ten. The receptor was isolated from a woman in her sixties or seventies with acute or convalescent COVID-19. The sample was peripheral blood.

CDR3 amino acids: CASSLGATQYNEQFF. CDR3 DNA sequence: TGTGCCAGCAGCTTGGGGGCCACCCAATACAATGAGCAGTTCTTC. The chain uses TRBV5-4 and TRBJ2-1; D is unclear. This CDR3 region has 15 residues. V dropped 0 bases and J dropped 4 bases, with 11 bases sitting between them. Germline CDR1 SGHNT, CDR2 YYREEE (reference sequence).